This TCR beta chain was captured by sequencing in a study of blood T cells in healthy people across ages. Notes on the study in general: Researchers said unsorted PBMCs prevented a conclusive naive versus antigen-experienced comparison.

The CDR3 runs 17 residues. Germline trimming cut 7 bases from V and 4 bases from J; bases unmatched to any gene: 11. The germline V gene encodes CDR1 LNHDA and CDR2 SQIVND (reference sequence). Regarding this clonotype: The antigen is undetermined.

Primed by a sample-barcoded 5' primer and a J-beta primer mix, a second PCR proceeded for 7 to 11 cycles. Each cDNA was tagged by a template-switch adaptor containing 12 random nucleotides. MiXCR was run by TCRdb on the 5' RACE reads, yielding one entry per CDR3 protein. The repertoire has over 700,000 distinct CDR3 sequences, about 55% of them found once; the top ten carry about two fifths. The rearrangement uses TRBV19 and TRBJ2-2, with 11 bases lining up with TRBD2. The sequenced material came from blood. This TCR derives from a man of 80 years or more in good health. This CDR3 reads CASTKVAGGYSTGELFF. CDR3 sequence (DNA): TGTGCCAGTACGAAGGTAGCGGGAGGGTATAGCACCGGGGAGCTGTTTTTT.